The 3 T cell receptor beta chains below all came from one sample that was sequenced in a study of blood T cell repertoires in COVID-19. Sequencing was performed with immunoSEQ multiplex PCR; in TCRdb, only in-frame clones are kept and a portion is missing. The profile shows approximately 230,000 clones, 87% of them singletons. Material for sequencing was PBMCs or T cells enriched from blood (not recorded which). These receptors all stem from a woman aged 25 to 39 with acute COVID-19.

J is TRBJ2-3 and V is TRBV29-1; 7 bases are a match to TRBD1. The ends lost 4 bases at V and 0 bases at J; junction bases unmatched: 10. This CDR3 has 16 residues. The germline V gene encodes CDR1 SQVTM and CDR2 ANQGSEA. CDR3 sequence reads: CSVGRTGESSTDTQYF. CDR3 bases: TGCAGCGTTGGTCGGACAGGAGAATCTAGCACAGATACGCAGTATTTT.

The gene calls are TRBV30 and TRBJ1-5; maybe TRBD1 (5 bases). Germline lookup yields CDR1 GTSNPN and CDR2 SVGIG (reference sequence). There are 13 residues in the CDR3. The V end was cut by 2 bases, the J end by 1 base, with 6 bases between. This CDR3 reads CAWSRGSNQPQHF. CDR3 DNA: TGTGCCTGGAGTAGGGGAAGCAATCAGCCCCAGCATTTT.

The chain has TRBV6-5 and TRBJ2-5; possibly TRBD2 for D (6 bases). Trimming removed 6 bases from V and 3 bases from J, with 17 bases in between. The germline CDR1 and CDR2 sequences are MNHEY and SVGAGI. The CDR3 has 15 amino acids. The CDR3 DNA reads TGTGCCAGCAGGAACCCCCGGGGGATCGAAGAGACCCAGTACTTC. Translating gives CASRNPRGIEETQYF.